This passage covers 5 T cell receptor beta chains from one sample sequenced in a study of CD8 T cells in Susac syndrome. With random hexamers, roughly 0.5 to 1 ug RNA was reverse transcribed. TCRdb re-called the immunoSEQ multiplex PCR reads with MiXCR, one entry per CDR3 protein. The data show almost 450,000 distinct CDR3 sequences, approximately 89% seen once. Sequenced material: CD8+ T cells from PBMCs. The origin of the receptors is a human donor with multiple sclerosis.

In its sample, this clonotype was seen a few times. This chain uses TRBV19 with TRBJ2-1; D remains ambiguous. V shed 4 bases and J shed 0 bases, with 4 bases lying between them. CDR1 LNHDA and CDR2 SQIVND come from the germline V gene (reference sequence). The CDR3 covers 13 residues. CDR3 region: CASSRLSYNEQFF. The CDR3 DNA reads as TGTGCCAGTAGTAGGCTCTCCTACAATGAGCAGTTCTTC. Using reference TRBV19 and TRBJ2-1 for the parts outside the CDR3, the full variable domain is DGGITQSPKYLFRKEGQNVTLSCEQNLNHDAMYWYRQDPGQGLRLIYYSQIVNDFQKGDIAEGYSVSREKKESFPLTVTSAQKNPTAFYLCASSRLSYNEQFFGPGTRLTVL.

With respect to this clonotype: One end of the junction varies from germline; a read error may be responsible. The chain links TRBV20-1 to TRBJ2-5; TRBD1 agrees at 8 bases. The CDR3 totals 14 residues. The germline gives CDR1 DFQATT, CDR2 SNEGSKA (reference sequence). CDR3 bases: TGCAGTGCGTACGACAGGGGAGGCGAAGAGACCCAGCACTTC. This sequence encodes CSAYDRGGEETQHF.

On this clonotype: Germline is not matched at one junction end, which may reflect a read error. The chain has TRBV7-9 and TRBJ2-2, with a tentative D call TRBD2 (6 bases). CDR3 length: 14 amino acids. Per germline, CDR1 SEHNR and CDR2 FQNEAQ (reference sequence). In DNA form, the CDR3 reads TGTGCCAGCAGTTTAGCGGTGGGCACCGGGGAGCTGTTTTTT. Its translation: CASSLAVGTGELFF.

V and J are TRBV5-1 and TRBJ2-1; the D gene is possibly TRBD1 (6 bases). Between the trimmed V and J ends, which lost 5 bases and 7 bases, there was a span of 10 bases. Germline assignment: CDR1 SGHRS and CDR2 YFSETQ. The CDR3 contains 12 residues. The CDR3 bases are TGCGCCAGCAGGGCACAGGGAAATGAGCAGTTCTTC. Translation gives CASRAQGNEQFF.

The CDR3 coding sequence is TGTGCCAGCAGTTACTCTCAGGGGGGCTACAATGAGCAGTTCTTC. Translation: CASSYSQGGYNEQFF. This chain links TRBV6-5 with TRBJ2-1, with TRBD1 as a possible D gene (7 bases). V shed 0 bases and J shed 3 bases, with 9 bases lying between them. Germline V gene lookup returns CDR1 MNHEY and CDR2 SVGAGI. CDR3 length equals 15 residues.